A selection of T cell receptor beta chains follows, all from one sample in a study of blood T cell repertoires in COVID-19. The assay was immunoSEQ multiplex PCR, and TCRdb's table has in-frame clones only and misses some. The sample consists of about 68,000 clones, roughly 85% of them appearing once. Sequences were obtained from peripheral blood. Receptor source: a woman aged 60-75 years with acute or convalescent COVID-19. Each CDR3 is given with its conserved first and last residue. The order of the fields is CDR3 DNA, CDR3 protein, J gene, CDR3 length, V gene, D gene, clone size. D genes are given only for firm matches. Clone size is not always given. Where it is, it says once, few, many or a class for expanded clones.

CDR3nt: TGTGCCAGCAGTTTATCGATCGGGATTAGTAATTCACCCCTCCACTTT
CDR3aa: CASSLSIGISNSPLHF
j_gene: TRBJ1-6
len: 16
v_gene: TRBV27
d_gene: NA
abundance: NA

CDR3nt: TGTGCCAGCAGCTTAGGGTGGCGGACTGGGGAGACCCAGTACTTC
CDR3aa: CASSLGWRTGETQYF
j_gene: TRBJ2-5
len: 15
v_gene: TRBV7-2
d_gene: NA
abundance: NA

CDR3nt: TGTGCCAGCGCCCCCTGGAGCCCCTCGGGGACAGATACGCAGTATTTT
CDR3aa: CASAPWSPSGTDTQYF
j_gene: TRBJ2-3
len: 16
v_gene: TRBV27
d_gene: NA
abundance: NA

CDR3nt: TGTGCCAGCAGCACGGAAGGACAGGGGGCCAGAGGCTACACCTTC
CDR3aa: CASSTEGQGARGYTF
j_gene: TRBJ1-2
len: 15
v_gene: TRBV6-5
d_gene: TRBD1
abundance: few

CDR3nt: TGCGCCAGCAGCTGGGGAGGCGAGGGGTATGAAAAACTGTTTTTT
CDR3aa: CASSWGGEGYEKLFF
j_gene: TRBJ1-4
len: 15
v_gene: TRBV5-1
d_gene: NA
abundance: NA

CDR3nt: TGCGCCAGCAGCCCGTCGGAGGGGAACACCATATATTTT
CDR3aa: CASSPSEGNTIYF
j_gene: TRBJ1-3
len: 13
v_gene: TRBV5-1
d_gene: NA
abundance: NA

CDR3nt: TGTGCCAGCAGCTTGGAGGGAGCTGATTCACCCCTCCACTTT
CDR3aa: CASSLEGADSPLHF
j_gene: TRBJ1-6
len: 14
v_gene: TRBV5-4
d_gene: NA
abundance: once

CDR3nt: TGCGCCAGCAGCCCGGGACAGGGAGATAAATCCTATAATTCACCCCTCCACTTT
CDR3aa: CASSPGQGDKSYNSPLHF
j_gene: TRBJ1-6
len: 18
v_gene: TRBV4-1
d_gene: TRBD1
abundance: NA

CDR3nt: TGTGCCATCAGTGATACCGGGACAGACTCCTACGAGCAGTACTTC
CDR3aa: CAISDTGTDSYEQYF
j_gene: TRBJ2-7
len: 15
v_gene: TRBV10-3
d_gene: TRBD1
abundance: NA

CDR3nt: TGTGCCAGCAGCCGGACTTGGAGGGAGACCCAGTACTTC
CDR3aa: CASSRTWRETQYF
j_gene: TRBJ2-5
len: 13
v_gene: TRBV7-6
d_gene: NA
abundance: NA

CDR3nt: TGTGCCAGCAGTTTAGGCGGGAGACGGGTGATAAACACTGAAGCTTTCTTT
CDR3aa: CASSLGGRRVINTEAFF
j_gene: TRBJ1-1
len: 17
v_gene: TRBV28
d_gene: NA
abundance: NA

CDR3nt: TGTGCCAGTAGTTGGGCGGGGGGGCGTTCAGATACGCAGTATTTT
CDR3aa: CASSWAGGRSDTQYF
j_gene: TRBJ2-3
len: 15
v_gene: TRBV19
d_gene: TRBD2
abundance: NA

CDR3nt: TGCGCCAGCAGCCTGGTCGAGGGGGCAGATACGCAGTATTTT
CDR3aa: CASSLVEGADTQYF
j_gene: TRBJ2-3
len: 14
v_gene: TRBV4-1
d_gene: NA
abundance: NA

CDR3nt: TGTGCCAGCAGCTTGGGTGGACAAGCCCGGGTTGAGCAGTTCTTC
CDR3aa: CASSLGGQARVEQFF
j_gene: TRBJ2-1
len: 15
v_gene: TRBV5-6
d_gene: NA
abundance: NA

CDR3nt: TGTGCCAGCACTCCGGGACTATCCTCCGAGCAGTACTTC
CDR3aa: CASTPGLSSEQYF
j_gene: TRBJ2-7
len: 13
v_gene: TRBV12-3/TRBV12-4
d_gene: TRBD2
abundance: NA

CDR3nt: TGTGCCAGTACCCGCAGGGGGGCTAGCAATCAGCCCCAGCATTTT
CDR3aa: CASTRRGASNQPQHF
j_gene: TRBJ1-5
len: 15
v_gene: TRBV19
d_gene: TRBD1
abundance: NA

CDR3nt: TGTGCCAGCAGTACCGGGACAAATTATGGCCGTGGCACTGAAGCTTTCTTT
CDR3aa: CASSTGTNYGRGTEAFF
j_gene: TRBJ1-1
len: 17
v_gene: TRBV7-9
d_gene: NA
abundance: NA

CDR3nt: TGCGCCAGCAGCCACCCAACGGGACAGTTGAACACTGAAGCTTTCTTT
CDR3aa: CASSHPTGQLNTEAFF
j_gene: TRBJ1-1
len: 16
v_gene: TRBV5-1
d_gene: TRBD1
abundance: NA

CDR3nt: TGTGCCAGCACCCCGCCCCCAGATCAGGGCGGCGGTGGCTACACCTTC
CDR3aa: CASTPPPDQGGGGYTF
j_gene: TRBJ1-2
len: 16
v_gene: TRBV28
d_gene: NA
abundance: NA

CDR3nt: TGCGCCAGCAGCTTGTCGGGGACTAATGAAAAACTGTTTTTT
CDR3aa: CASSLSGTNEKLFF
j_gene: TRBJ1-4
len: 14
v_gene: TRBV5-1
d_gene: NA
abundance: NA

CDR3nt: TGCGCCAGCAGCCAAGGGCTTCGGGGGGGCAATGAGCAGTTCTTC
CDR3aa: CASSQGLRGGNEQFF
j_gene: TRBJ2-1
len: 15
v_gene: TRBV4-1
d_gene: TRBD2
abundance: NA

CDR3nt: TGCGCCAGCAGCGGGGGAGGACTTCGGGATGATACGCAGTATTTT
CDR3aa: CASSGGGLRDDTQYF
j_gene: TRBJ2-3
len: 15
v_gene: TRBV5-1
d_gene: NA
abundance: NA

CDR3nt: TGCGCCAGCAGCTTGGCACAGGGAAAGGAGTTCTTC
CDR3aa: CASSLAQGKEFF
j_gene: TRBJ2-1
len: 12
v_gene: TRBV5-1
d_gene: NA
abundance: few

CDR3nt: TGTGCCAGCAGCTTAGGGCAGCGGGGGGGCGAGCAGTACTTC
CDR3aa: CASSLGQRGGEQYF
j_gene: TRBJ2-7
len: 14
v_gene: TRBV7-2
d_gene: TRBD2
abundance: NA

CDR3nt: TGTGCCAGCAGCCACGACGGGTCCTCTGGAAACACCATATATTTT
CDR3aa: CASSHDGSSGNTIYF
j_gene: TRBJ1-3
len: 15
v_gene: TRBV3-1/TRBV3-2
d_gene: NA
abundance: few

CDR3nt: TGTGCCAGCAGCCCCTCGGGGAATTCACCCCTCCACTTT
CDR3aa: CASSPSGNSPLHF
j_gene: TRBJ1-6
len: 13
v_gene: TRBV3-1/TRBV3-2
d_gene: NA
abundance: NA

CDR3nt: TGCGCCAGCAGCTTGGGGGACAGGCCCACAGATACGCAGTATTTT
CDR3aa: CASSLGDRPTDTQYF
j_gene: TRBJ2-3
len: 15
v_gene: TRBV5-1
d_gene: TRBD1
abundance: NA

CDR3nt: TGTGCCAGCAGCCAAGAGGCGGGGGCCCCCCAAGAGACCCAGTACTTC
CDR3aa: CASSQEAGAPQETQYF
j_gene: TRBJ2-5
len: 16
v_gene: TRBV3-1/TRBV3-2
d_gene: NA
abundance: NA

CDR3nt: TGTGCCACCAGAGTAGCTAGTCGGAACAATGAGCAGTTCTTC
CDR3aa: CATRVASRNNEQFF
j_gene: TRBJ2-1
len: 14
v_gene: TRBV19
d_gene: NA
abundance: NA

CDR3nt: TGCGCCAGCAGCTTGGCCGCGCCAGGGGGCAGGGAGACCCAGTACTTC
CDR3aa: CASSLAAPGGRETQYF
j_gene: TRBJ2-5
len: 16
v_gene: TRBV5-1
d_gene: TRBD1
abundance: NA

CDR3nt: TGTGCCAGCAGTTCCCGGTTGTCCGGTAGCACAGATACGCAGTATTTT
CDR3aa: CASSSRLSGSTDTQYF
j_gene: TRBJ2-3
len: 16
v_gene: TRBV27
d_gene: NA
abundance: NA

CDR3nt: TGTGCCAGCATGCGGGGCGGTAACACTGAAGCTTTCTTT
CDR3aa: CASMRGGNTEAFF
j_gene: TRBJ1-1
len: 13
v_gene: TRBV6-5
d_gene: NA
abundance: NA

CDR3nt: TGCGCCAGCAGCTTGGGTATGGGGGCTTTACAAGAAAAACTGTTTTTT
CDR3aa: CASSLGMGALQEKLFF
j_gene: TRBJ1-4
len: 16
v_gene: TRBV5-1
d_gene: NA
abundance: NA

CDR3nt: TGTGCCAGCAGCGAGACAAGGAACACTGAAGCTTTCTTT
CDR3aa: CASSETRNTEAFF
j_gene: TRBJ1-1
len: 13
v_gene: TRBV6-5
d_gene: NA
abundance: NA

CDR3nt: TGTGCCAGCAGCCCCGACAGGGAAAAACTGTTTTTT
CDR3aa: CASSPDREKLFF
j_gene: TRBJ1-4
len: 12
v_gene: TRBV6-5
d_gene: NA
abundance: NA

CDR3nt: TGCGCCAGCAGCTCGACAGCACCCTACGAGCAGTACTTC
CDR3aa: CASSSTAPYEQYF
j_gene: TRBJ2-7
len: 13
v_gene: TRBV5-1
d_gene: NA
abundance: NA

CDR3nt: TGTGCCAGCACCGGCTCTCCCGGGGACACAATCCAAGAGACCCAGTACTTC
CDR3aa: CASTGSPGDTIQETQYF
j_gene: TRBJ2-5
len: 17
v_gene: TRBV28
d_gene: NA
abundance: NA

CDR3nt: TGCGCCAGCAGTGTCCAGGGGGCAGATACGCAGTATTTT
CDR3aa: CASSVQGADTQYF
j_gene: TRBJ2-3
len: 13
v_gene: TRBV10-2
d_gene: TRBD1
abundance: NA